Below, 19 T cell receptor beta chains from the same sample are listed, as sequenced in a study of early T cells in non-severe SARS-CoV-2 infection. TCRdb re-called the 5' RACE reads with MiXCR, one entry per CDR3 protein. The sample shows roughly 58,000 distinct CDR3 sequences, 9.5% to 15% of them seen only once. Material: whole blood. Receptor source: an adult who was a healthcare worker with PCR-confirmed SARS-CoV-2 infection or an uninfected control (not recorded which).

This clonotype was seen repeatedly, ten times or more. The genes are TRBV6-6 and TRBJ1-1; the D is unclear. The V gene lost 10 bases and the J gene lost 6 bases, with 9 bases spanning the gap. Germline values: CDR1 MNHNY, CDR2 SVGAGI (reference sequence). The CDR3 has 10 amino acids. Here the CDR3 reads CATRVAEAFF. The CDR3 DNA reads TGTGCCACCCGGGTGGCTGAAGCTTTCTTT.

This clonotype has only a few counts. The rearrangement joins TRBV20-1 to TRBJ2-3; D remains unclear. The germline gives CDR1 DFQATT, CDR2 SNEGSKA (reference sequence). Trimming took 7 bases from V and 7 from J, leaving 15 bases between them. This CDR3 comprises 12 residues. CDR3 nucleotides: TGCAGTGGCCGATTTCGCCTCAATACGCAGTATTTT. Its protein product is CSGRFRLNTQYF.

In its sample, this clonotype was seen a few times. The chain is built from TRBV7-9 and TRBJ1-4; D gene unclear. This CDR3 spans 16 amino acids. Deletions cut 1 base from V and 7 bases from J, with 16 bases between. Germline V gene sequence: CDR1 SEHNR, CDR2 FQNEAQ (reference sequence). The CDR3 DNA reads TGTGCCAGCAGCTTAGATCTACAAACAGCCGGTGAAAAACTGTTTTTT. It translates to CASSLDLQTAGEKLFF.

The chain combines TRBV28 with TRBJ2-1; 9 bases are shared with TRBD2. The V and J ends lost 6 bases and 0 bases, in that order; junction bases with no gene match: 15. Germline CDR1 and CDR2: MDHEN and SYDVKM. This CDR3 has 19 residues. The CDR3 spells CASRTSSGITGGSYNEQFF. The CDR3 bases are TGTGCCAGCAGGACTTCTAGCGGGATAACGGGGGGCTCCTACAATGAGCAGTTCTTC.

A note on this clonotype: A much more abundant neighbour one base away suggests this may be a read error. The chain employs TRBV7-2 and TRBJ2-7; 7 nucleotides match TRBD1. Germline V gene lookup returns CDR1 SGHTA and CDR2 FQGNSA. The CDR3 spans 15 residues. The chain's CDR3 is CVSSSYRGPPYEQYF. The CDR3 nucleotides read TGTGTCAGCAGCTCCTACAGGGGACCGCCTTACGAGCAGTACTTC. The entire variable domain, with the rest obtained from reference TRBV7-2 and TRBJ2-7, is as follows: GAGVSQSPSNKVTEKGKDVELRCDPISGHTALYWYRQSLGQGLEFLIYFQGNSAPDKSGLPSDRFSAERTGGSVSTLTIQRTQQEDSAVYLCVSSSYRGPPYEQYFGPGTRLTVT.

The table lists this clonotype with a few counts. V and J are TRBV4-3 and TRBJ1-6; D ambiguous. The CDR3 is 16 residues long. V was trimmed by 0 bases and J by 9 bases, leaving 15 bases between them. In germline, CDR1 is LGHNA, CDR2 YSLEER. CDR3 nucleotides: TGCGCCAGCAGCCAAGAGGTCGGGCGCGGTAGTTCACCCCTCCACTTT. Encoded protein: CASSQEVGRGSSPLHF.

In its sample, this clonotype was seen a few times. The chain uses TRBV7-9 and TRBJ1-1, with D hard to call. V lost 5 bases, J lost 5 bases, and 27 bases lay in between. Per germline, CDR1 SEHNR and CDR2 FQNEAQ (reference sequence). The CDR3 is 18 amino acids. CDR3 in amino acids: CASSPREASYLGRTEAFF. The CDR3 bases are TGTGCCAGCAGCCCCCGGGAAGCGAGCTATCTTGGTAGAACTGAAGCTTTCTTT.

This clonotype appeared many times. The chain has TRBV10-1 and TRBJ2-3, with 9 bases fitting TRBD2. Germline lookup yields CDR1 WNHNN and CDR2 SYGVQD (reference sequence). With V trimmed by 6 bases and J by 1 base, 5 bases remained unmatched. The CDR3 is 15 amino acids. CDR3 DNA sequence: TGCGCCAGCAGCTTCCCTAGCGGGGGCACAGATACGCAGTATTTT. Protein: CASSFPSGGTDTQYF.

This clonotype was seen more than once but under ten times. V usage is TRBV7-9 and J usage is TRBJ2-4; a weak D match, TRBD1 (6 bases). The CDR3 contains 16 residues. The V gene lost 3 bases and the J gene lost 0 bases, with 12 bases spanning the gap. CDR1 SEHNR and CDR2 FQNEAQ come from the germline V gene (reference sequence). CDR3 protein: CASSFPTGLAKNIQYF. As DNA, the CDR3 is TGTGCCAGCAGCTTTCCGACAGGACTAGCCAAAAACATTCAGTACTTC.

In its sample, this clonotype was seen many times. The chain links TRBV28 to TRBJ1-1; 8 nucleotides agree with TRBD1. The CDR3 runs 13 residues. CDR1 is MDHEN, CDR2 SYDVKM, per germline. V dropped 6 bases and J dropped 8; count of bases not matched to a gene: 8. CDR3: CASSLRGTGEAFF. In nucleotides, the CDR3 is TGTGCCAGCAGCCTGCGCGGGACAGGAGAAGCTTTCTTT.

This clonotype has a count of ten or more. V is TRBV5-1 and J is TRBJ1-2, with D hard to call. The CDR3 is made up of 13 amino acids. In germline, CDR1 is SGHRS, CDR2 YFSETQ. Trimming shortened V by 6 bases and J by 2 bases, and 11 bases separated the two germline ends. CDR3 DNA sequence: TGCGCCAGCAACCAGGACGGAAACTATGGCTACACCTTC. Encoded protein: CASNQDGNYGYTF.

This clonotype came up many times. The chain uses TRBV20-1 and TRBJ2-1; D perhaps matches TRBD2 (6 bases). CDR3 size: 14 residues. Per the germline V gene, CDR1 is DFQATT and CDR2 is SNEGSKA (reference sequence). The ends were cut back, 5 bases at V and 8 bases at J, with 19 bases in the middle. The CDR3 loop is CSAPKPTRGDEQFF. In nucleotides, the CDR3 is TGCAGTGCTCCAAAACCCACTCGCGGGGATGAGCAGTTCTTC.

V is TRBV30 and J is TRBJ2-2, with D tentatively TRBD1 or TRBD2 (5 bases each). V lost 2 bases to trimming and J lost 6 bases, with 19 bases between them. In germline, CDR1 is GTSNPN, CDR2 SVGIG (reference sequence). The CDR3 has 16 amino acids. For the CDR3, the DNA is TGTGCCTGGAGTCCTCCGAGGGGAAGTGATCCCGGGGAGCTGTTTTTT. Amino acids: CAWSPPRGSDPGELFF. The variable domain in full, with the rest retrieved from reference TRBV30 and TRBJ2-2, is SQTIHQWPATLVQPVGSPLSLECTVEGTSNPNLYWYRQAAGRGLQLLFYSVGIGQISSEVPQNLSASRPQDRQFILSSKKLLLSDSGFYLCAWSPPRGSDPGELFFGEGSRLTVL.

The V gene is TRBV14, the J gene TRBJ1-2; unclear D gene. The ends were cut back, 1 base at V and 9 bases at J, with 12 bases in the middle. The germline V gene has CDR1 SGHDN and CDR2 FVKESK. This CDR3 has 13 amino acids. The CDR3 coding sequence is TGTGCCAGCAGCCAAGGGCGGCTGGTGAGCTACACCTTC. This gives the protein CASSQGRLVSYTF.

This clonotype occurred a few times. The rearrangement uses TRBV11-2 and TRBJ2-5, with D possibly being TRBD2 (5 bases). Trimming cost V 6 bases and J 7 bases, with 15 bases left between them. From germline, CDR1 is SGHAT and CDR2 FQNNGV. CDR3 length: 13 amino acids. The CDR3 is CASSTRTLVTQYF. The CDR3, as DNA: TGTGCCAGCAGTACCAGGACTCTCGTGACCCAGTACTTC.

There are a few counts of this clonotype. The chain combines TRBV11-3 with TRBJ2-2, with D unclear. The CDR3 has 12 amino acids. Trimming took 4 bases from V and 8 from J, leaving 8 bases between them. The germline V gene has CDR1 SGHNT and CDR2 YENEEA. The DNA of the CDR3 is TGTGCCAGCAGCTATGGGGAAGGGGAGCTGTTTTTT. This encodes CASSYGEGELFF.

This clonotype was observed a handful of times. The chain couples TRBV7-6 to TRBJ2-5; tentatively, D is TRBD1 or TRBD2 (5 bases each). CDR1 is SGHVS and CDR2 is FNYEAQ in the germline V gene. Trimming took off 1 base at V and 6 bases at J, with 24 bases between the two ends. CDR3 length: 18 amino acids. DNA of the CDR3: TGTGCCAGCAGCTTAGTCTCTGCCCGGGACCTCCCCTCGCAGACCCAGTACTTC. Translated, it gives CASSLVSARDLPSQTQYF.

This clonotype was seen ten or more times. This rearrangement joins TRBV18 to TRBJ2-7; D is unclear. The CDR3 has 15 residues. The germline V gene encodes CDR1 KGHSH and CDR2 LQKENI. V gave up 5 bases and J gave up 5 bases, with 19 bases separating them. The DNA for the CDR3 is TGTGCCAGCTCAAAGACTCGAGATCTTGTCCACGAGCAGTACTTC. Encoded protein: CASSKTRDLVHEQYF.

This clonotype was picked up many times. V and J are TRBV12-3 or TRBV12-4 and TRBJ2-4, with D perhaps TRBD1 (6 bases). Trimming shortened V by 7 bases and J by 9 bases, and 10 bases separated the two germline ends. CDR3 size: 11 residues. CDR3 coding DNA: TGTGCCAGCACCCTACAGGGCATTCAGTACTTC. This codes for CASTLQGIQYF.